The clone carrying this T cell receptor (beta chain) was observed at least ten times. Its antigen is undetermined. The V gene end was trimmed by 4 bases and the J gene end by 5 bases; junction bases not matched to a gene: 5. This CDR3 has 15 amino acids. The germline CDR1 and CDR2 sequences are SGHRS and YFSETQ. This entry belongs to a study of T cells after yellow fever vaccination. About the research overall: Preparation used SMART-Seq v4 Ultra Low Input for the low-cell-number fractions.

TCRdb re-derived calls from the 5' RACE reads in MiXCR, one entry per CDR3 protein. This table has about 140,000 distinct CDR3 sequences, 5% to 8% appearing once. Findings of the study overall: Post-booster reappearance was seen for most primary-vaccination clones (just under 97% CD4, around 90% CD8).

This chain links TRBV5-1 with TRBJ2-4; 11 bases fit TRBD2. The receptor comes from a man aged 25 to 45 who received the YFV17D yellow fever vaccine. The sample here was CD4+ T cells sorted from PBMCs, taken 10 days after the yellow fever booster vaccination. Written as DNA, the CDR3 is TGCGCCAGCAGCATCGGGACTAGCGGAGAAAACATTCAGTACTTC. Its protein product is CASSIGTSGENIQYF.